The next 21 T cell receptor beta chains were all read from a single sample in a study of cytomegalovirus exposure and HLA in healthy donors. The PCR ran on 60 Vbeta and 13 Jbeta primers. Measured with immunoSEQ multiplex PCR; TCRdb has only the in-frame clones, and not every one. The profile shows around 180,000 clones, roughly 84% of them singletons. Material for sequencing was PBMCs. Receptors were obtained from a girl aged 2-10 years in good health and CMV-seropositive.

V is TRBV19 and J is TRBJ2-3; D not certain. The V gene lost 2 bases and the J gene lost 6 bases, with 12 bases spanning the gap. Per the germline V gene, CDR1 is LNHDA and CDR2 is SQIVND (reference sequence). This CDR3 has 14 amino acids. CDR3 protein: CASSIKRRVDTQYF. The DNA of the CDR3 is TGTGCCAGTAGTATAAAAAGACGGGTTGATACGCAGTATTTT.

This clone was observed a single time. The V call is TRBV6-1, the J call TRBJ2-2, with 8 positions matching TRBD1. Germline V gives CDR1 MNHNS, CDR2 SASEGT. The CDR3 loop spans 15 amino acids. J was trimmed by 4 bases and V by 6 bases; bases with no gene match: 7. In DNA form, the CDR3 reads TGTGCCAGCAGCCTGGGACAGGCCTTCACCGGGGAGCTGTTTTTT. Amino acids: CASSLGQAFTGELFF.

This chain links TRBV30 with TRBJ2-5; TRBD2 matches at 8 bases. The CDR3 runs to 15 residues. The V gene's germline CDR1 is GTSNPN and CDR2 SVGIG (reference sequence). The V and J ends lost 0 bases and 4 bases, in that order; junction bases with no gene match: 7. In DNA form, the CDR3 reads TGTGCCTGGAGTGTGGACGGGAGGGCCTCAGAGACCCAGTACTTC. Translated, it gives CAWSVDGRASETQYF. The variable domain in full, with the rest retrieved from reference TRBV30 and TRBJ2-5, is SQTIHQWPATLVQPVGSPLSLECTVEGTSNPNLYWYRQAAGRGLQLLFYSVGIGQISSEVPQNLSASRPQDRQFILSSKKLLLSDSGFYLCAWSVDGRASETQYFGPGTRLLVL.

This rearrangement joins TRBV4-1 to TRBJ2-3; possible D gene TRBD1, 6 bases. In germline, CDR1 is MGHRA, CDR2 YSYEKL. The CDR3 covers 17 residues. Trimming took off 3 bases at V and 2 bases at J, with 18 bases between the two ends. The CDR3: CASSQADQGLNTDTQYF. The CDR3 bases are TGCGCCAGCAGCCAGGCCGACCAGGGGTTAAACACAGATACGCAGTATTTT.

DNA for the CDR3: TGTGCCAGCACTGAGCGGCCGGATGTTAACTCTGGAAACACCATATATTTT. Translated: CASTERPDVNSGNTIYF. This chain joins TRBV6-1 and TRBJ1-3; D is uncertain. CDR3 length: 17 residues. Germline CDR1 reads MNHNS; CDR2 reads SASEGT. Trimming cost V 7 bases and J 0 bases, with 19 bases left between them.

This clone was recorded a few times. The chain carries TRBV6-1 and TRBJ2-7, with D possibly matching TRBD2 (5 bases). V lost 1 base and J lost 3, with 13 bases in between. Germline V gene lookup returns CDR1 MNHNS and CDR2 SASEGT. The CDR3 runs 15 residues. The CDR3 DNA is TGTGCCAGCAGTGAAGGCCCAGCGGAAAACTACGAGCAGTACTTC. This translates into CASSEGPAENYEQYF.

The chain combines TRBV4-2 with TRBJ1-2, with 7 bases aligning to TRBD1. CDR1 and CDR2 (germline): LGHNA, YNFKEQ. The CDR3 covers 14 residues. With V trimmed by 8 bases and J by 5 bases, 11 bases remained unmatched. In DNA, the CDR3 is TGTGCCAGCCCCCGACAGGGTGGGCCGTATGGCTACACCTTC. Translating gives CASPRQGGPYGYTF.

The CDR3 DNA reads as TGTGCCAGTGGGAGCGGGATTAAGTACGAGCAGTACTTC. Its translation: CASGSGIKYEQYF. This chain connects TRBV19 to TRBJ2-7; 7 bases line up with TRBD2. This CDR3 spans 13 amino acids. Trimming removed 8 bases from V and 4 bases from J; junction bases left unmatched: 8. Germline CDR1 and CDR2: LNHDA and SQIVND (reference sequence). Combining the CDR3 with reference TRBV19 and TRBJ2-7 gives the whole variable domain DGGITQSPKYLFRKEGQNVTLSCEQNLNHDAMYWYRQDPGQGLRLIYYSQIVNDFQKGDIAEGYSVSREKKESFPLTVTSAQKNPTAFYLCASGSGIKYEQYFGPGTRLTVT.

There are a few counts of this clone. This chain connects TRBV6-5 to TRBJ1-4, with 7 bases that match TRBD1. V shed 10 bases, J shed 7 bases, and the junction held 12 bases outside the gene matches. Germline V CDR1 and CDR2: MNHEY, SVGAGI. This CDR3 comprises 14 residues. This chain's CDR3 is CATRPQGLTEKLFF. CDR3 coding DNA: TGTGCCACCCGCCCACAGGGGTTGACTGAAAAACTGTTTTTT.

V is TRBV5-1 and J is TRBJ1-2; the D is unclear. The length of the CDR3 is 17 residues. V lost 5 bases and J lost 4, with 24 bases in between. CDR1 is SGHRS, CDR2 YFSETQ, per germline. The CDR3, as DNA: TGCGCCAGCAGTAAAGCGGGTTGGGATAAATCTGGCTATGGCTACACCTTC. The encoded protein is CASSKAGWDKSGYGYTF.

This chain connects TRBV4-2 to TRBJ2-1; D unresolved. The CDR3 length is 16 residues. V lost 1 base and J 7 bases, leaving 17 bases between the germline ends. Germline V gene lookup returns CDR1 LGHNA and CDR2 YNFKEQ. The CDR3 DNA reads as TGTGCCAGCAGCCAAGTGGTTGCGACCCTAGATAATGAGCAGTTCTTC. This encodes CASSQVVATLDNEQFF.

The chain joins TRBV6-5 to TRBJ1-3; D remains ambiguous. Deletions cut 0 bases from V and 0 bases from J, with 6 bases between. The germline V gene encodes CDR1 MNHEY and CDR2 SVGAGI. The CDR3 loop spans 15 amino acids. The CDR3 DNA is TGTGCCAGCAGTTACTCTGGACTCTCTGGAAACACCATATATTTT. This sequence encodes CASSYSGLSGNTIYF.

V is TRBV5-6 and J is TRBJ2-1; 10 nucleotides align to TRBD2. Looked up from germline, CDR1 is SGHDT and CDR2 is YYEEEE. The CDR3 loop spans 15 amino acids. V trimming: 4 bases; J trimming: 12 bases; junction bases outside the gene matches: 13. In nucleotides, the CDR3 is TGTGCCAGCAGCCCGGCAGCGGGAGGGCCTGGATGGCAGTTCTTC. Its translation is CASSPAAGGPGWQFF.

This clone has only one observation. The CDR3 protein is CASISRGVNTEAFF. CDR3 coding DNA: TGTGCCAGCATTTCGCGGGGGGTGAACACTGAAGCTTTCTTT. The V call is TRBV5-5, the J call TRBJ1-1; weak D call: TRBD1 (5 bases). CDR1 is SGHKS and CDR2 is YYEKEE in the germline V gene (reference sequence). The CDR3 consists of 14 residues. V lost 6 bases to trimming and J lost 0 bases, with 12 bases between them.

The chain joins TRBV7-2 to TRBJ2-3, with 10 bases fitting TRBD2. The CDR3 is 17 residues long. V was pared by 1 base and J by 1 base, with 5 bases of the junction left unmatched. Germline loops: CDR1 SGHTA, CDR2 FQGNSA. The CDR3 is CASSLVRSGGGTDTQYF. CDR3 nucleotide sequence: TGTGCCAGCAGCTTAGTTCGAAGCGGGGGGGGCACAGATACGCAGTATTTT. The full variable domain, rest sourced from reference TRBV7-2 and TRBJ2-3, is GAGVSQSPSNKVTEKGKDVELRCDPISGHTALYWYRQSLGQGLEFLIYFQGNSAPDKSGLPSDRFSAERTGGSVSTLTIQRTQQEDSAVYLCASSLVRSGGGTDTQYFGPGTRLTVL.

This chain uses TRBV4-1 with TRBJ2-7, with 8 bases fitting TRBD1. The CDR3 contains 15 residues. The V gene's germline CDR1 is MGHRA and CDR2 YSYEKL. Trimming at V came to 4 bases and at J to 7 bases, leaving 12 bases not matched to a gene. In nucleotides, the CDR3 is TGCGCCAGCAGCCTCTCTCGGACAGGGAGGTGGGAGCAGTACTTC. This encodes CASSLSRTGRWEQYF.

V usage is TRBV7-2 and J usage is TRBJ2-3, with D uncertain. The CDR3 runs 16 residues. The germline gives CDR1 SGHTA, CDR2 FQGNSA. V shed 5 bases and J shed 1 base, with 16 bases lying between them. The CDR3, as DNA: TGTGCCAGCAGCCCGAACAAGCGTTACGGCACAGATACGCAGTATTTT. This codes for CASSPNKRYGTDTQYF.

The rearrangement uses TRBV28 and TRBJ1-2; weak D call: TRBD1 (6 bases). Germline assignment: CDR1 MDHEN and CDR2 SYDVKM. Trimming stripped 5 bases from V and 4 bases from J, with 14 bases between. This CDR3 has 14 amino acids. The CDR3 DNA reads TGTGCCAGCAGTCCCACCCGGACAGCCTATGGCTACACCTTC. Translation: CASSPTRTAYGYTF.

The chain joins TRBV6-1 to TRBJ2-7; possible D gene TRBD1, 5 bases. From germline, CDR1 is MNHNS and CDR2 SASEGT. The CDR3 totals 15 residues. Trimming shortened V by 0 bases and J by 4 bases, and 13 bases separated the two germline ends. CDR3 sequence: CASSEALGAIYEQYF. CDR3 coding DNA: TGTGCCAGCAGTGAAGCTTTAGGGGCCATTTACGAGCAGTACTTC.

CDR3 region: CASSPQEETQYF. The CDR3 DNA reads as TGTGCCAGCTCACCCCAAGAGGAGACCCAGTACTTC. The gene calls are TRBV18 and TRBJ2-5, with D hard to call. V was cut by 3 bases and J by 5 bases, with 7 bases left in between. The CDR3 contains 12 residues. CDR1 and CDR2 (germline): KGHSH, LQKENI.

Written as DNA, the CDR3 is TGTGCCAGCAGCCTGGACATTGTCGCAGGAAACACCATATATTTT. Translation: CASSLDIVAGNTIYF. The J gene is TRBJ1-3, the V gene TRBV9; possible D gene TRBD1, 5 bases. CDR1 and CDR2 (germline): SGDLS, YYNGEE. Trimming removed 4 bases at V and 4 bases at J, with 15 bases between. This CDR3 is 15 amino acids long.